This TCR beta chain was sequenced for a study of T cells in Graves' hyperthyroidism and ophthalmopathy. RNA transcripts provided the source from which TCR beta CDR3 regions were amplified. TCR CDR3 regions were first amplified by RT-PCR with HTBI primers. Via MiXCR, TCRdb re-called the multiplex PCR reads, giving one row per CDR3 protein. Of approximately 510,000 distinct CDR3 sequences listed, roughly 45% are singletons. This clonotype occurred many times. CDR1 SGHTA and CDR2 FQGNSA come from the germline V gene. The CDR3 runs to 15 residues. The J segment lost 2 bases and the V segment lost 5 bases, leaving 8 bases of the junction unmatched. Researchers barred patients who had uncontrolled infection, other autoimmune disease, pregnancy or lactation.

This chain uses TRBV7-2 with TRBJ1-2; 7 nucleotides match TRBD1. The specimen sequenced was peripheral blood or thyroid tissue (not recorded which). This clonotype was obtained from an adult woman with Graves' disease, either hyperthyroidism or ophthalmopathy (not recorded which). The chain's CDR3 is CASSPLSGGNYGYTF. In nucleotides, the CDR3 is TGTGCCAGCAGCCCCCTATCAGGGGGAAACTATGGCTACACCTTC.